The TCR beta chain described here comes from a study of T-cell memory formation after mild COVID-19. For the study at large: The two donors had largely donor-specific TCR clusters.

Using constant-segment primers, 5'RACE produced TCR alpha and TCR beta cDNA libraries carrying sample barcodes and UMIs. A single record per CDR3 protein comes from TCRdb applying MiXCR to the 5' RACE reads. The sample carries a few hundred thousand distinct CDR3 sequences, 20% recorded once. Points from the study as a whole: The finding that pre-infection memory included some responding clones suggested that cross-reactive memory joined. CD4/CD8 balance held among clones contracting day 15 to 85, and later expanders leaned CD4+.

To note about this clonotype: What it binds is unknown.

Sequenced: PBMCs or a T cell subset sorted from them (not recorded which). This TCR was recovered from a man aged 18-30 years who had mild COVID-19 (a few samples of this study predate the infection). Cell type and time point are not known.

The CDR3 region is CSALDSYEQYF. CDR3 in DNA: TGCAGTGCGCTGGACTCCTACGAGCAGTACTTC. The chain recombines TRBV20-1 with TRBJ2-7; no clear D gene. With 6 bases removed from V and 0 bases from J, the gap between germline ends came to 6 bases. This CDR3 has 11 amino acids. CDR1 is DFQATT and CDR2 is SNEGSKA in the germline V gene (reference sequence).